The entry below gives a single T cell receptor (beta chain) sequence along with its context. Method: immunoSEQ multiplex PCR; TCRdb's copy keeps in-frame clones and lacks some. The sample includes 4,000 to 5,000 clones, 85% to 90% seen only once; the top ten take under 3.5%. Trimming removed 8 bases at V and 7 bases at J, with 29 bases between. Germline CDR1 is MDHEN and CDR2 is SYDVKM. The CDR3 sequence is 17 residues long. The sample comes from a study of immune evolution from preneoplasia to lung adenocarcinoma. This chain links TRBV28 with TRBJ1-2; D is unclear. The receptor was derived from a person aged 70 to 85 with lung adenocarcinoma. Sequencing input: FFPE minimally invasive lung adenocarcinoma tissue. CDR3 sequence (DNA): TGTGCCAGCGGCACCCCCTTAGCGGCCGCATGGGAGGGTGGCTACACCTTC. Amino acid sequence: CASGTPLAAAWEGGYTF.